A selection of T cell receptor beta chains follows, all from one sample in a study of cytomegalovirus exposure and HLA in healthy donors. The table came from immunoSEQ multiplex PCR; TCRdb's copy has only in-frame clones and leaves some out. The profile shows 120,000 or so clones, 80% of them singletons. Sequenced: PBMCs. These receptors were collected from a male donor in good health and CMV-seronegative. CDR3s leave out the opening cysteine and the closing phenylalanine or tryptophan.

>TRBV7-6|TRBJ2-7
ASSLAGGYYEQY
>TRBV18|TRBJ1-6
ASSPFSQDNSPLH
>TRBV19|TRBJ1-4
ASSWRQGGNEKLF
>TRBV7-2|TRBJ1-6
ASSSRTAPSSPLH
>TRBV18|TRBJ2-2
ASSRDTTGELF
>TRBV2|TRBJ2-7
ASITSGEGWQY
>TRBV9|TRBJ1-2
ASSVLGGSNYGYT
>TRBV6-1|TRBJ2-2
ASSEETGGGGELF
>TRBV30|TRBJ1-5
AWSGQGDQPQH
>TRBV30|TRBJ1-1
AWTGGLMNTEAF
>TRBV13|TRBJ1-2
ASGPAEFGLGYT
>TRBV25-1|TRBJ1-1
ASSDTGSGAF
>TRBV7-8|TRBJ2-3
ASSLGGGGTPTDTQY
>TRBV14|TRBJ2-6
ASSQEFGGRAGANVLT
>TRBV2|.
ASWVTGTSGEAYEQY
>TRBV6-1|TRBJ1-2
ASSQSVSYGYT
>TRBV5-1|TRBJ1-4
ASSLEAPGGEKLF
>TRBV4-1|TRBJ2-7
ASSQGLANYEQY
>TRBV6-4|TRBJ1-5
ASSERKGKSQPQH
>TRBV10-2|TRBJ1-6
ASSEVGGGAYYNSPLH
>TRBV5-1|TRBJ1-2
ASSVGLLYGYT
>TRBV2|TRBJ1-1
ASSGGNTGTEAF
>TRBV5-1|TRBJ1-1
ASKTGVDTEAF
>TRBV7-9|TRBJ2-3
ASSLGLAGLLDTQY
>TRBV7-9|TRBJ2-3
ASSPSEADTQY
>TRBV2|TRBJ2-4
ASRSGRADIQY
>TRBV5-6|TRBJ2-4
ASSLAIAGAAKNIQY
>TRBV5-1|TRBJ1-2
ASSSGTMFSNYGYT
>TRBV6-1|TRBJ1-3
ASSEEGASGNTIY
>TRBV10-3|TRBJ1-6
AISDPHVTSSPLH
>TRBV11-3|TRBJ2-2
ASSLLPGTNTGELF
>TRBV5-1|TRBJ2-3
ASSLGLRTSSDTQY
>TRBV4-1|TRBJ1-1
ASSQAWQANTEAF
>TRBV4-3|TRBJ2-1
ASSQRGSGGGNEQF
>TRBV5-4|TRBJ2-3
ASSLQEVDTQY